The rows below give T cell receptor beta chains drawn from one sample of a study of T-cell reconstitution after alpha-beta-depleted transplantation in children. TCRdb re-called the PCR reads with MiXCR, one entry per CDR3 protein. Among about 200,000 distinct CDR3 sequences, 8.4% were seen once, and the ten largest hold less than 40%. The material was PBMCs, mostly from graft donor cells, obtained 360 days after TCRalphabeta/CD19-depleted stem cell transplant. The receptors were gathered from a male patient aged 2-15 years who had a stem cell transplant for acute myeloid leukemia, so the T cells may come from the graft donor. The CDR3 runs from the conserved cysteine through the conserved F or W. D genes are given only for firm matches. Expanded clones get a size class; other rows say once, few or many, or leave the size out.

CDR3nt: TGTGCCAGCAGCGGCAACACCTACGCCGGGGAGCTGTTTTTT
CDR3aa: CASSGNTYAGELFF
abundance: many
d_gene: -
j_gene: TRBJ2-2
v_gene: TRBV9

CDR3nt: TGTGCCAGCAGCCTGGGATGGGACAGATCCTACGAGCAGTACTTC
CDR3aa: CASSLGWDRSYEQYF
abundance: -
d_gene: TRBD1
j_gene: TRBJ2-7
v_gene: TRBV7-2

CDR3nt: TGCAGTGCTAGGGGGAGCGTAGCGGGAGGGGGAACGGCCTACAATGAGCAGTTCTTC
CDR3aa: CSARGSVAGGGTAYNEQFF
abundance: many
d_gene: TRBD2
j_gene: TRBJ2-1
v_gene: TRBV20-1

CDR3nt: TGTGCCAGCAGCTTACAGGGTTTCTCCTACAATGAGCAGTTCTTC
CDR3aa: CASSLQGFSYNEQFF
abundance: few
d_gene: -
j_gene: TRBJ2-1
v_gene: TRBV7-9

CDR3nt: TGTGCCAGCAGTGGTCGGACGGATACAGATACGCAGTATTTT
CDR3aa: CASSGRTDTDTQYF
abundance: -
d_gene: -
j_gene: TRBJ2-3
v_gene: TRBV25-1

CDR3nt: TGCAGTGCTAGTTGGGACAGGGACTTCTATGGCTACACCTTC
CDR3aa: CSASWDRDFYGYTF
abundance: -
d_gene: TRBD1
j_gene: TRBJ1-2
v_gene: TRBV20-1

CDR3nt: TGTGCCATCTGTCATAGCGAAGATAGACAGTATGTTTTCTATGGCTACACCTTC
CDR3aa: CAICHSEDRQYVFYGYTF
abundance: -
d_gene: -
j_gene: TRBJ1-2
v_gene: TRBV10-3

CDR3nt: TGTGCCAGCAGCCCCGCCAAGACCCAGTACTTC
CDR3aa: CASSPAKTQYF
abundance: few
d_gene: -
j_gene: TRBJ2-5
v_gene: TRBV7-2

CDR3nt: TGCAAAACTGGATACAATGAGCAGTTCTTC
CDR3aa: CKTGYNEQFF
abundance: few
d_gene: -
j_gene: TRBJ2-1
v_gene: TRBV20-1

CDR3nt: TGCAGTGCAAACCATATACGGGGCGGACGCACAGATACGCAGTATTTT
CDR3aa: CSANHIRGGRTDTQYF
abundance: -
d_gene: -
j_gene: TRBJ2-3
v_gene: TRBV20-1

CDR3nt: TGTGCCAGCAGCCCGACGACAGGGGGGTCCTACAATGAGCAGTTCTTC
CDR3aa: CASSPTTGGSYNEQFF
abundance: -
d_gene: TRBD1
j_gene: TRBJ2-1
v_gene: TRBV12-3/TRBV12-4

CDR3nt: TGTGCCAGCGCTCCCCGACGGCCTGGAAACACCATATATTTT
CDR3aa: CASAPRRPGNTIYF
abundance: many
d_gene: -
j_gene: TRBJ1-3
v_gene: TRBV12-3/TRBV12-4

CDR3nt: TGCAGTGCTAGCGGCGGGAGGGCCTATACGCAGTATTTT
CDR3aa: CSASGGRAYTQYF
abundance: -
d_gene: TRBD2
j_gene: TRBJ2-3
v_gene: TRBV20-1

CDR3nt: TGTGCCAGCTCACCAACAGGGGGCCGAGGCTACACCTTC
CDR3aa: CASSPTGGRGYTF
abundance: few
d_gene: TRBD1
j_gene: TRBJ1-2
v_gene: TRBV18

CDR3nt: TGTGCCAGCAGCGCCCGGCCGGGACAGGCATACGAGCAGTACTTC
CDR3aa: CASSARPGQAYEQYF
abundance: -
d_gene: TRBD1
j_gene: TRBJ2-7
v_gene: TRBV7-2

CDR3nt: TGTGCCAGCAGTTTAGGGACAGGGAATGAAAAACTGTTTTTT
CDR3aa: CASSLGTGNEKLFF
abundance: -
d_gene: TRBD1
j_gene: TRBJ1-4
v_gene: TRBV12-3/TRBV12-4

CDR3nt: TGCGCCAGCAGCTTGGTACTCTCCTACAATGAGCAGTTCTTC
CDR3aa: CASSLVLSYNEQFF
abundance: few
d_gene: -
j_gene: TRBJ2-1
v_gene: TRBV5-1

CDR3nt: TGTGCCAGCAGCCCAAGAAACAGTCGGAACACTGAAGCTTTCTTT
CDR3aa: CASSPRNSRNTEAFF
abundance: many
d_gene: -
j_gene: TRBJ1-1
v_gene: TRBV12-3/TRBV12-4

CDR3nt: TGTGCCAGCAGCCGTAAAGGGACAGACCTTAATTCACCCCTCCACTTT
CDR3aa: CASSRKGTDLNSPLHF
abundance: many
d_gene: TRBD1
j_gene: TRBJ1-6
v_gene: TRBV3-1

CDR3nt: TGTGCCAGCAGTTTTGACGGGTTGGAAGAGACCCAGTACTTC
CDR3aa: CASSFDGLEETQYF
abundance: few
d_gene: -
j_gene: TRBJ2-5
v_gene: TRBV27